This T cell receptor beta chain was retrieved from a study of blood T cell repertoires in COVID-19 (dated by TCRdb to 2019 to 2021). With regard to the full study: Samples covering the acute and convalescent phases of COVID-19 were provided by collaborators in the United States, Italy and Spain. The material from the prospective study consisted of cDNA or gDNA derived from T cells, B-cell-depleted T cells, or PBMCs. Subjects who had been exposed to COVID-19, were actively infected with it, or had recovered from it provided the deeply sampled blood TCRbeta repertoires that made up the dataset. The repertoires were released in a freely available public database intended as a resource for research on the immune response to SARS-CoV-2. The samples were drawn from the first 160 participants of the ongoing ImmuneRACE study and from some 1,300 subjects provided by 6 global collaborators. The sample metadata nearly always contained a de-identified subject ID, COVID-19 status, age in years and sex. Where available, HLA class I and class II types were taken from metadata supplied by the sample provider and were not determined by assay-based typing. The full study reports these points: The amount of clinical and demographic metadata varied by source and participant and was provided uncurated.

The CDR3 holds 16 amino acids from the cysteine to the phenylalanine. The CDR3 DNA has 48 bases and is translated from base 1. V gives up 6 bases and J gives up 4 bases, and the segment between their germline ends measures 18 bases. From the germline V gene, CDR1 is MDHEN and CDR2 is SYDVKM. This clone was detected once. No cognate antigen has been identified for it. One base away there is no much larger clone; base qualities are not given. TCRbeta CDR3 regions were amplified from genomic DNA using the immunoSEQ Assay, a bias-controlled multiplex PCR. Per the authors' processing: Within the assay, amplification of reference gene primers was used to estimate how many nucleated cells each sample contained. To quantify the absolute abundance of each unique TCRbeta CDR3 rearrangement, sequence reads were collapsed and filtered. For each sample, productive Simpson clonality was calculated as the square root of Simpson's diversity index over productive rearrangements. Imported from immuneACCESS, the table was reduced by TCRdb to in-frame sequences with V and J called. These copies leave out some clones; in studies compared against another copy, an unresolved V gene accounts for under half, and the cause of the remainder is not known. V and J calls and clone size are those listed in that table; D and trimming were worked out from the DNA. For this sample there are more than 250,000 clones; more than 85% appear just once. 18% of the sample belongs to the ten largest clones.

In the prospective study, participants were about 18 to 100 years old, resided in about 25 geographic areas of the United States, and were enrolled through a virtual design. In the prospective study, cohorts were assigned on the basis of participant-reported clinical history obtained from a screening survey and a study questionnaire. ImmuneRACE Cohort 3 recovered participants were defined by two consecutive negative NP/OP PCR tests, healthcare professional clearance, or symptom resolution. In the prospective study, whole blood, serum and a nasopharyngeal or oropharyngeal swab were collected from each participant by mobile phlebotomists. Participants in the prospective study had the option to provide additional blood draws and questionnaires over a roughly 2-month period. Before DNA extraction, prospective study blood samples were shipped either frozen or at room temperature.

This clonotype originated in a woman younger than 45 who had recovered from COVID-19. Rearrangement joined TRBV28 to TRBJ2-2, and the D gene may be TRBD2, 6 bases matching. The sequenced sample consisted of PBMCs or T cells enriched from blood (not recorded which). The CDR3 here reads CASSPPLGGSTGELFF. The bases are TGTGCCAGCAGCCCACCCCTTGGGGGGAGCACCGGGGAGCTGTTTTTT.